The entry below gives a single TCR beta chain sequence along with its context. The protocol was immunoSEQ multiplex PCR, while the TCRdb copy is restricted to in-frame clones and leaves out a portion. Here the sample spans tens of thousands of clones, 90% to 96% being singletons. The record originates from a study of T cell clonotyping in hematopoietic cell transplantation. Germline CDR1 is SQVTM and CDR2 is ANQGSEA. The CDR3 has 14 amino acids. The ends lost 6 bases at V and 2 bases at J; junction bases unmatched: 3. Time point described: recipient sample about 28 days before transplant, after cytoreduction.

The receptor was isolated from a woman in her fifties or sixties with acute myeloid leukemia. Some clones in this sample may be carry-over from other donors' samples. The chain employs TRBV29-1 and TRBJ2-3; the match to TRBD2 covers 12 bases. The sequencing used peripheral blood mononuclear cells, collected before stem cell transplant. CDR3 coding DNA: TGCAGCGTAACTAGCGGGGGGAACACAGATACGCAGTATTTT. It yields the protein CSVTSGGNTDTQYF.